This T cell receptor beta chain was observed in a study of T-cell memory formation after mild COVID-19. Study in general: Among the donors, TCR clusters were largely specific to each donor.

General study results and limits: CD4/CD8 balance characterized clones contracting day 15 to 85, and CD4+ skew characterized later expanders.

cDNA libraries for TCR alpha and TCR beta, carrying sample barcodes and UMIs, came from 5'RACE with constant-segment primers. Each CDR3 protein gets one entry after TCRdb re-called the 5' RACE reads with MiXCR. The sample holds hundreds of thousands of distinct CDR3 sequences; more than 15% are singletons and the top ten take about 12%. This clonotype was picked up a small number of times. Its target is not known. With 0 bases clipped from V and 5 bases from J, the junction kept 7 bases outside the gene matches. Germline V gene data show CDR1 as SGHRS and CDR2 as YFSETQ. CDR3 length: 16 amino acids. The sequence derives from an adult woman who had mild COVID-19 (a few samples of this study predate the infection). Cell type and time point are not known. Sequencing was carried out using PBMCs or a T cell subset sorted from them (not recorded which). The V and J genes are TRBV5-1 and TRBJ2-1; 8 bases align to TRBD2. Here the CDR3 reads CASSLGATSADNEQFF. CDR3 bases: TGCGCCAGCAGCTTGGGTGCGACTAGCGCTGACAATGAGCAGTTCTTC.